This T cell receptor beta chain was sequenced for a study of T-cell reconstitution after alpha-beta-depleted transplantation in children. This clonotype was detected a few times. The CDR3 extends over 16 amino acids. CDR1 is KGHDR, CDR2 SFDVKD, per germline. V was clipped by 3 bases and J by 1 base, with 13 bases between them. Unique molecular identifiers were incorporated when the TCRbeta library was constructed. One entry per CDR3 protein, called by TCRdb with MiXCR from the PCR reads. The sample shows a few hundred thousand distinct CDR3 sequences, around 9.9% of them seen only once. Sequencing used PBMCs from the stem cell graft donor, obtained from the stem cell graft. The origin of this receptor is a human donor who donated a stem cell graft to a child with acute myeloid leukemia. This sequence joins TRBV24-1 and TRBJ2-3; D not resolved. This CDR3 is CATSDPRRAGTDTQYF. As DNA, the CDR3 is TGTGCCACCAGTGATCCCCGAAGGGCGGGCACAGATACGCAGTATTTT.